These T cell receptor beta chains were read from a single sample in a study of T cells in narcolepsy. TCRdb's table, derived via immunoSEQ multiplex PCR, lists solely in-frame clones and lacks some. The repertoire holds around 16,000 clones, over 75% seen once, with more than 35% in the top ten. The sequenced material came from memory (CD45RA-) CD4+ T cells from blood. These receptors were collected from a human donor in good health. Each CDR3 is given with its conserved first and last residue. Each record gives: J gene, V gene, CDR3 protein.

j_call: TRBJ2-3
v_call: TRBV7-8
cdr3_aa: CASSRRTSGGLDTQYF

j_call: TRBJ2-2
v_call: TRBV19
cdr3_aa: CASSKRQGTNTGELFF

j_call: TRBJ1-6
v_call: TRBV21-1
cdr3_aa: CASSRQGRDLSPLHF

j_call: TRBJ2-1
v_call: TRBV6-6
cdr3_aa: CASGAPSFQEDNEQFF

j_call: TRBJ1-5
v_call: TRBV27
cdr3_aa: CASSTGTGNQPQHF

j_call: TRBJ1-1
v_call: TRBV20-1
cdr3_aa: CSARKGGEAFF

j_call: TRBJ1-2
v_call: TRBV30
cdr3_aa: CASHPGGGLMWDGYTF

j_call: TRBJ1-2
v_call: TRBV6-6
cdr3_aa: CASSYSRGGGGYGYTF

j_call: TRBJ1-1
v_call: TRBV7-2
cdr3_aa: CASSLDRGEAFF

j_call: TRBJ1-1
v_call: TRBV2
cdr3_aa: CASEAGVLSEAFF

j_call: TRBJ2-1
v_call: TRBV2
cdr3_aa: CARTSGGEQFF

j_call: TRBJ1-2
v_call: TRBV5-1
cdr3_aa: CASSLDLSGTGAYGYTF

j_call: TRBJ1-5
v_call: TRBV15
cdr3_aa: CATSGGNRKQPQHF

j_call: TRBJ2-1
v_call: TRBV11-1
cdr3_aa: CASSLEAGSHNEQFF

j_call: TRBJ2-1
v_call: TRBV7-2
cdr3_aa: CASSSTGGNEQFF

j_call: TRBJ2-1
v_call: TRBV6-5
cdr3_aa: CASAGQGTTNEQFF

j_call: TRBJ1-5
v_call: TRBV19
cdr3_aa: CASSTLGQGGNQPQHF

j_call: TRBJ2-7
v_call: TRBV15
cdr3_aa: CATSRTLAYEQYF

j_call: TRBJ2-5
v_call: TRBV10-3
cdr3_aa: CAISDSSGDLSRLGQYF

j_call: TRBJ2-2
v_call: TRBV9
cdr3_aa: CASTRTANTGELFF

j_call: TRBJ1-5
v_call: TRBV27
cdr3_aa: CASRDTGPQPNQPQHF

j_call: TRBJ2-5
v_call: TRBV14
cdr3_aa: CASSHYGVEQYF

j_call: TRBJ2-7
v_call: TRBV29-1
cdr3_aa: CSAGQGAAEQYF

j_call: TRBJ2-1
v_call: TRBV4-3
cdr3_aa: CASSQDPRGVSNEQFF

j_call: TRBJ1-2
v_call: TRBV29-1
cdr3_aa: CSVIVTDYGYTF

j_call: TRBJ1-5
v_call: TRBV19
cdr3_aa: CASFGRSGNQPQHF

j_call: TRBJ1-4
v_call: TRBV5-1
cdr3_aa: CASSPSGFANEKLFF

j_call: TRBJ1-2
v_call: TRBV5-8
cdr3_aa: CASSWARGTNYGYTF

j_call: TRBJ1-5
v_call: TRBV11-2
cdr3_aa: CASSAPGQPQHF

j_call: TRBJ2-5
v_call: TRBV10-3
cdr3_aa: CAISKRLAGSGETQYF

j_call: TRBJ2-4
v_call: TRBV19
cdr3_aa: CASSLLTGAKNIQYF

j_call: TRBJ2-3
v_call: TRBV7-2
cdr3_aa: CASSLMGSTDTQYF

j_call: TRBJ1-2
v_call: TRBV5-1
cdr3_aa: CASSFAPLGGYTF

j_call: TRBJ1-1
v_call: TRBV2
cdr3_aa: CASSGQINTEAFF

j_call: TRBJ2-3
v_call: TRBV5-1
cdr3_aa: CASSLTNMVEGTDTQYF

j_call: TRBJ1-5
v_call: TRBV2
cdr3_aa: CASRGARTQPQHF

j_call: TRBJ2-1
v_call: TRBV29-1
cdr3_aa: CSVSNDGIYTNEQFF

j_call: TRBJ2-1
v_call: TRBV6-4
cdr3_aa: CASSDSELNEQFF

j_call: TRBJ1-2
v_call: TRBV4-2
cdr3_aa: CASSADGRHNYGYTF

j_call: TRBJ1-1
v_call: TRBV5-4
cdr3_aa: CASSLEGVAEAFF

j_call: TRBJ2-1
v_call: TRBV7-2
cdr3_aa: CASSSLSGRVRSEQFF

j_call: TRBJ2-1
v_call: TRBV7-9
cdr3_aa: CASSPTGGGAENEQFF

j_call: TRBJ2-7
v_call: TRBV6-1
cdr3_aa: CASSQQGYEQYF

j_call: TRBJ2-1
v_call: TRBV5-1
cdr3_aa: CASSSGTGPYNEQFF

j_call: .
v_call: TRBV4-1
cdr3_aa: CASSQKSSTLAGVYNEQFF

j_call: TRBJ2-1
v_call: TRBV5-4
cdr3_aa: CASSPTGTRRYNEQFF

j_call: TRBJ2-1
v_call: TRBV6-4
cdr3_aa: CASSSGTSGVYNEQFF

j_call: TRBJ2-7
v_call: TRBV7-2
cdr3_aa: CASSPLGGGFSYEQYF